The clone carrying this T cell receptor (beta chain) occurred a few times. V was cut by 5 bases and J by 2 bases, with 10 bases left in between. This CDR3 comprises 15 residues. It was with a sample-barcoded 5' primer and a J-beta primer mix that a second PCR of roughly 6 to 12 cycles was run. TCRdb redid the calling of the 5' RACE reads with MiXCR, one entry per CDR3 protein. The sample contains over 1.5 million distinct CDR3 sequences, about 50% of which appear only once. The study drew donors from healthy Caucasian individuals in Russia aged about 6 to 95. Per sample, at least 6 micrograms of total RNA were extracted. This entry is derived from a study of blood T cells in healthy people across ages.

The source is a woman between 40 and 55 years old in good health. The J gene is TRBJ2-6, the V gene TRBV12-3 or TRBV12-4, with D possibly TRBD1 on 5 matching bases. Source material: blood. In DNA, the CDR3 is TGTGCCAGCAGTGAGGCAGGGACTGGGGCCAACGTCCTGACTTTC. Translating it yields CASSEAGTGANVLTF.